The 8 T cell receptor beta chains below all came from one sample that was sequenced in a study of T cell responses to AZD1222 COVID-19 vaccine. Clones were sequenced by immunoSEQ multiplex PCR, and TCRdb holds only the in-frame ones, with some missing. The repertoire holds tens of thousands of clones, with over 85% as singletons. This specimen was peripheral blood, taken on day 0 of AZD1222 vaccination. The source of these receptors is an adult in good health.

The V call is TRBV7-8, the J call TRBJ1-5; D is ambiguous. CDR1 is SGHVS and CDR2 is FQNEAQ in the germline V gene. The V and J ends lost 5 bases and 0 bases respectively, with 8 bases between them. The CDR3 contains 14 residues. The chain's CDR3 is CASSPPYSNQPQHF. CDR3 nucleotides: TGTGCCAGCAGCCCGCCTTATAGCAATCAGCCCCAGCATTTT.

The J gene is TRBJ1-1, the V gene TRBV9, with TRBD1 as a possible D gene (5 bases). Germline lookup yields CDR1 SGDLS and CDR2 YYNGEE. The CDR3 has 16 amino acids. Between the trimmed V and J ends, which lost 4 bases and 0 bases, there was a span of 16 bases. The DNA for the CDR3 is TGTGCCAGCAGCCCTAGACTGGGGGGGTTGAACACTGAAGCTTTCTTT. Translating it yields CASSPRLGGLNTEAFF.

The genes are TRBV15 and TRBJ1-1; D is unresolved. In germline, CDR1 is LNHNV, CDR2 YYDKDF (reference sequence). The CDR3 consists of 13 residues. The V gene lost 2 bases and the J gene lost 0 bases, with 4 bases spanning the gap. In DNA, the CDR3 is TGTGCCACCAGCAGAAACTTGAACACTGAAGCTTTCTTT. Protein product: CATSRNLNTEAFF.

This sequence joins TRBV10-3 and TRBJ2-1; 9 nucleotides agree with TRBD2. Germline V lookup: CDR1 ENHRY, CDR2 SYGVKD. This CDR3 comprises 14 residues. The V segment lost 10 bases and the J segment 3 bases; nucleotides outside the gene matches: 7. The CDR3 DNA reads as TGTGCCACCAGCGGGACTAGCAACTACAATGAGCAGTTCTTC. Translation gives CATSGTSNYNEQFF.

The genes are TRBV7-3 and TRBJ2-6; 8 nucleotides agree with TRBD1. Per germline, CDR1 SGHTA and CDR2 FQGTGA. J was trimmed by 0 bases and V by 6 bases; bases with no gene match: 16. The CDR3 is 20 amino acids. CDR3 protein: CASSRQGIGFRASGANVLTF. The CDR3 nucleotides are TGTGCCAGCAGTAGACAGGGGATCGGGTTCCGGGCCTCTGGGGCCAACGTCCTGACTTTC.

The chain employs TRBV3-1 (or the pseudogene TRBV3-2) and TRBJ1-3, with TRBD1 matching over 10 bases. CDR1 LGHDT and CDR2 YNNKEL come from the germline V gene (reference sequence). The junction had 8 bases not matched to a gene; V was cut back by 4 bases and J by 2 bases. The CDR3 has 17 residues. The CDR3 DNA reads TGTGCCAGCAGCCGAGGGACAGGGGTGAATACTGGAAACACCATATATTTT. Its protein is CASSRGTGVNTGNTIYF.

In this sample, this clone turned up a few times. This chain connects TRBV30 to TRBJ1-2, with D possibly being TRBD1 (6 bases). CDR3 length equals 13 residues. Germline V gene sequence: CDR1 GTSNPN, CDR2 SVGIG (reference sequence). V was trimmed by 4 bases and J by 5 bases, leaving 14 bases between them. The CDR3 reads CAWTIITGYGYTF. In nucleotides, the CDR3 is TGTGCCTGGACTATTATTACAGGGTATGGCTACACCTTC. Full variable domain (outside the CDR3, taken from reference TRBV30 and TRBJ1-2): SQTIHQWPATLVQPVGSPLSLECTVEGTSNPNLYWYRQAAGRGLQLLFYSVGIGQISSEVPQNLSASRPQDRQFILSSKKLLLSDSGFYLCAWTIITGYGYTFGSGTRLTVV.

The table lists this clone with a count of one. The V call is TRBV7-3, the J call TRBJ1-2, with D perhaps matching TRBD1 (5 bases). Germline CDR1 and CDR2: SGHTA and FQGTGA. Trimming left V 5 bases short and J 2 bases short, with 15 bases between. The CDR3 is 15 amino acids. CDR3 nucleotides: TGTGCCAGCAGCCCCTCCAGCGGGACCAACTATGGCTACACCTTC. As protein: CASSPSSGTNYGYTF.